This entry lists 10 T cell receptor beta chains sequenced from one sample in a study of T cells in Graves' hyperthyroidism and ophthalmopathy. The CDR3 regions of TCR beta were amplified from RNA transcripts. TCR CDR3 underwent first-round RT-PCR with the HTBI primer set. TCRdb analysed the multiplex PCR reads with MiXCR anew, one entry per CDR3 protein. The sample comprises 650,000 to 850,000 distinct CDR3 sequences, around 20% of which are singletons, and approximately 15% rests with the top ten. The sequencing input was blood. The receptor set was obtained from a woman between 50 and 59 years old with Graves' hyperthyroidism that later progressed to Graves' ophthalmopathy.

This clonotype was counted many times. V gene TRBV5-1 combines with J gene TRBJ1-5; a possible D gene is TRBD1 (6 bases). V was cut by 0 bases and J by 4 bases, with 11 bases left in between. Germline lookup yields CDR1 SGHRS and CDR2 YFSETQ. The CDR3 has 15 amino acids. The CDR3 bases are TGCGCCAGCAGCTTGGTGGCAGGGGAAAATCAGCCCCAGCATTTT. Protein: CASSLVAGENQPQHF.

There are many counts of this clonotype. V is TRBV6-1 and J is TRBJ1-5, with no clear D. Deletions cut 0 bases from V and 1 base from J, with 7 bases between. The V gene's germline CDR1 is MNHNS and CDR2 SASEGT. This CDR3 spans 15 amino acids. The CDR3 region is CASSEAAVSNQPQHF. The CDR3 DNA reads as TGTGCCAGCAGTGAAGCGGCAGTGAGCAATCAGCCCCAGCATTTT.

This clonotype has more than one count but fewer than ten. The chain couples TRBV6-6 to TRBJ2-5, with TRBD1 identical over 7 bases. The CDR3 is 13 residues long. Germline V CDR1 and CDR2: MNHNY, SVGAGI (reference sequence). The V and J ends lost 2 bases and 5 bases, in that order; junction bases with no gene match: 2. The CDR3: CASSYGRGETQYF. The CDR3 nucleotides read TGTGCCAGCAGTTACGGCAGGGGGGAGACCCAGTACTTC.

This clonotype was picked up a small number of times. The chain has TRBV5-1 and TRBJ2-5, with 8 bases lining up with TRBD2. Germline-derived CDR1 and CDR2 are SGHRS and YFSETQ. Germline trimming cut 4 bases from V and 3 bases from J; bases unmatched to any gene: 11. This CDR3 spans 16 amino acids. The chain's CDR3 is CASSNGPAGVEETQYF. CDR3 nucleotide sequence: TGCGCCAGCAGCAACGGACCAGCGGGGGTGGAAGAGACCCAGTACTTC.

This clonotype was observed a handful of times. The chain links TRBV4-1 to TRBJ2-1, with TRBD1 identical over 7 bases. The CDR3 runs to 17 residues. The V segment lost 4 bases and the J segment 1 base; nucleotides outside the gene matches: 10. In germline, CDR1 is MGHRA, CDR2 YSYEKL. The CDR3 DNA sequence: TGCGCCAGCAGCCCCCTCGCCCGACAGGGATCCTACAATGAGCAGTTCTTC. It translates to CASSPLARQGSYNEQFF.

This clonotype appeared a few times. This rearrangement joins TRBV5-1 to TRBJ1-2; perhaps TRBD1 as D (5 bases). CDR3 length equals 14 residues. V was trimmed by 0 bases and J by 6 bases, leaving 12 bases between them. Germline-derived CDR1 and CDR2 are SGHRS and YFSETQ. CDR3 protein: CASSLEGAVDGYTF. The CDR3 region has the DNA TGCGCCAGCAGCTTGGAAGGGGCAGTGGATGGCTACACCTTC.

This clonotype was detected many times. J is TRBJ2-5 and V is TRBV7-9; the match to TRBD1 covers 9 bases. CDR3 length: 16 residues. V trimming: 2 bases; J trimming: 5 bases; junction bases outside the gene matches: 9. Germline values: CDR1 SEHNR, CDR2 FQNEAQ (reference sequence). The CDR3 protein is CASSLRGQGRMETQYF. The CDR3 region has the DNA TGTGCCAGCAGCTTAAGGGGACAGGGTCGGATGGAGACCCAGTACTTC.

This chain connects TRBV19 to TRBJ1-5, with D tentatively TRBD1 (6 bases). The CDR3 contains 16 residues. The germline V gene has CDR1 LNHDA and CDR2 SQIVND (reference sequence). V lost 1 base and J lost 6, with 16 bases in between. The CDR3 is CASSIVTQGGGQPQHF. The CDR3 DNA reads as TGTGCCAGTAGTATAGTAACACAGGGCGGCGGTCAGCCCCAGCATTTT.

V usage is TRBV20-1 and J usage is TRBJ2-3; 11 bases match TRBD2. The CDR3 spans 14 residues. V trimming: 6 bases; J trimming: 1 base; junction bases outside the gene matches: 3. Germline V CDR1 and CDR2: DFQATT, SNEGSKA (reference sequence). Here the CDR3 reads CSAKGLAGTDTQYF. For the CDR3, the DNA is TGCAGTGCCAAGGGACTAGCGGGCACAGATACGCAGTATTTT.

The chain joins TRBV11-3 to TRBJ2-3, with 8 bases matching TRBD1. The CDR3 is 14 amino acids. Germline V gives CDR1 SGHNT, CDR2 YENEEA. Trimming at V came to 5 bases and at J to 6 bases, leaving 7 bases not matched to a gene. The CDR3 sequence: CASSPRTGIDTQYF. In DNA form, the CDR3 reads TGTGCCAGCAGCCCTCGGACAGGGATCGATACGCAGTATTTT.